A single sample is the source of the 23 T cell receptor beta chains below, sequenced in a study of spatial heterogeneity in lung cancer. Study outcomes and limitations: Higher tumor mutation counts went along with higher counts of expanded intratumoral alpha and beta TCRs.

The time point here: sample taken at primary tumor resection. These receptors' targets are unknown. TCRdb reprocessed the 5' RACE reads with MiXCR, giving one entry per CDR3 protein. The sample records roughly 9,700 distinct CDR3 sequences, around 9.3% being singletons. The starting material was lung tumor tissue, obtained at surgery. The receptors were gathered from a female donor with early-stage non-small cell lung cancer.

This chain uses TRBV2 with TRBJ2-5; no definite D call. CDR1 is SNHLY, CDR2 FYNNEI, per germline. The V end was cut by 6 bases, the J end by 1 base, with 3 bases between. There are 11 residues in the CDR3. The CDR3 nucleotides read TGTGCCAGCAGAGGCCAAGAGACCCAGTACTTC. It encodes CASRGQETQYF.

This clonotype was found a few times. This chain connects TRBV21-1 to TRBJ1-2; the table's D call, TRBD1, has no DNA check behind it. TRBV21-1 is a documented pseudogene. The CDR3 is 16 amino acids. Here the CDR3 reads CASSKAPSGINYGYTF. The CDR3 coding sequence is TGTGCCAGCAGCAAAGCCCCATCGGGAATTAACTATGGCTACACCTTC.

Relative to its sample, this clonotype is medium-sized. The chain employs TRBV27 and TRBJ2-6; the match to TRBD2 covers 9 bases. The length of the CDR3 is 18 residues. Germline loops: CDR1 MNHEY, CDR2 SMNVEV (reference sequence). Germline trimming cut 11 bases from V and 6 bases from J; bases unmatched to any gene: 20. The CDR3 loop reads CAAGGRRSVTVSANVLTF. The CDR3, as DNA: TGTGCCGCGGGAGGGAGGCGGTCGGTCACCGTTTCGGCCAACGTCCTGACTTTC.

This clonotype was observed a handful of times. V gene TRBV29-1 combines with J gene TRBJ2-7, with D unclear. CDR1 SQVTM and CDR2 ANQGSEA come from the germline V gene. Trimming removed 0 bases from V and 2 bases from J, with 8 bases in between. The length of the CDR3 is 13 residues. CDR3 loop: CSVEEFTTYEQYF. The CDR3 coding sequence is TGCAGCGTTGAAGAATTCACCACCTACGAGCAGTACTTC.

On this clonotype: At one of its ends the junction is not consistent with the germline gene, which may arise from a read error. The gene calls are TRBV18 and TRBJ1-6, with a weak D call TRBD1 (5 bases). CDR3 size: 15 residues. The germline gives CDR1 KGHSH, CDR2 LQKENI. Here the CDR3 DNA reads TGTGCCAGCTCACCCCTCGACAGTTTAAATTCACTCCTCCACTTT. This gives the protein CASSPLDSLNSLLHF.

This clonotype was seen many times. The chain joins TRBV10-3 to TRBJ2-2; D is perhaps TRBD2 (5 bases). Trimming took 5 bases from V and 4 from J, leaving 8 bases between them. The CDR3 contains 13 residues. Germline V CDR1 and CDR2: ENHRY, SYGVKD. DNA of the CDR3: TGTGCCATCAGTAGGGCGGGCACCGGGGAGCTGTTTTTT. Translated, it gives CAISRAGTGELFF.

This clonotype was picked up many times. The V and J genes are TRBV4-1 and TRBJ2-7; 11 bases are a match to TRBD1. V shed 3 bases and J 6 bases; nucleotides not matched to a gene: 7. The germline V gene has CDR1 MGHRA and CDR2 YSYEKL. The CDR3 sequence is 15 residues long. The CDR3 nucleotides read TGCGCCAGCAGCCATGTGGGACAGGGGGTATTCGAGCAGTACTTC. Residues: CASSHVGQGVFEQYF.

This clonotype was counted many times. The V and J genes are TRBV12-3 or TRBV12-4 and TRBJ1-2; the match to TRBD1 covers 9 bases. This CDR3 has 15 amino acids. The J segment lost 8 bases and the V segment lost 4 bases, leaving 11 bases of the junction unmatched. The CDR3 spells CASSSSAQGAGGYTF. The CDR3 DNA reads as TGTGCCAGCAGTTCAAGCGCACAGGGGGCGGGAGGCTACACCTTC.

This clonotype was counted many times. CDR3 in amino acids: CASSLATGRIETQYF. CDR3 DNA sequence: TGCGCCAGCAGCTTGGCGACAGGGCGAATAGAGACCCAGTACTTC. This chain links TRBV5-1 with TRBJ2-5, with TRBD1 matching over 7 bases. V lost 0 bases, J lost 4 bases, and 6 bases stayed unmatched. Germline CDR1 reads SGHRS; CDR2 reads YFSETQ. There are 15 residues in the CDR3.

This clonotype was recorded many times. CDR3 DNA: TGTGCCAGCAGCCTTGGGGACAGGGGATCCGAGCAGTACTTC. This gives the protein CASSLGDRGSEQYF. The gene calls are TRBV11-3 and TRBJ2-7, with 10 bases matching TRBD1. The CDR3 loop spans 14 amino acids. Germline V gene data show CDR1 as SGHNT and CDR2 as YENEEA. Trimming at V came to 5 bases and at J to 6 bases, leaving 7 bases not matched to a gene.

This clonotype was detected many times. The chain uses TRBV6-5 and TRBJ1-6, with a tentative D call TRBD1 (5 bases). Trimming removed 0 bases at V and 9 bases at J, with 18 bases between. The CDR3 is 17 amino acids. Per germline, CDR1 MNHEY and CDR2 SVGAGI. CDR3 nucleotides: TGTGCCAGCAGTTACTCGTTCCTGTGGCTGGGGGGTTCACCCCTCCACTTT. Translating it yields CASSYSFLWLGGSPLHF.

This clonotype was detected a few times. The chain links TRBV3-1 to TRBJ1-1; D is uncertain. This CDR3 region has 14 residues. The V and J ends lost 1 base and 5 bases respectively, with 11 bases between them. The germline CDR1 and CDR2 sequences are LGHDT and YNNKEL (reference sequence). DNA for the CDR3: TGTGCCAGCAGCCAAGGGCATCTGGGGACTGAAGCTTTCTTT. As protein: CASSQGHLGTEAFF.

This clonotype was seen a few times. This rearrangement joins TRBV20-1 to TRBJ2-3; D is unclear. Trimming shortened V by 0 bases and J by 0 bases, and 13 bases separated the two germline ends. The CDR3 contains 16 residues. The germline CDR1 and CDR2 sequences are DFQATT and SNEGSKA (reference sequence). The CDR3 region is CSARDLGRYSTDTQYF. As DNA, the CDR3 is TGCAGTGCTAGAGATCTCGGCAGGTATAGCACAGATACGCAGTATTTT.

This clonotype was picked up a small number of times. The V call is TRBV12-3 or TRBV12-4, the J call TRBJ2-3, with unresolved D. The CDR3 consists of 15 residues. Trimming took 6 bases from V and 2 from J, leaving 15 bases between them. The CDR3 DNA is TGTGCCAGCAGCCTCTCCGGCCGGAACACAGATACGCAGTATTTT. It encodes CASSLSGRNTDTQYF.

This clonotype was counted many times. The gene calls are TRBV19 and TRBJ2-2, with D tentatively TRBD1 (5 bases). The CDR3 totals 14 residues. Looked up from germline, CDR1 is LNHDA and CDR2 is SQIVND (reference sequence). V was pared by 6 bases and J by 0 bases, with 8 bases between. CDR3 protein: CASRWGSNTGELFF. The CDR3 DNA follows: TGTGCCAGTAGATGGGGCTCGAACACCGGGGAGCTGTTTTTT.

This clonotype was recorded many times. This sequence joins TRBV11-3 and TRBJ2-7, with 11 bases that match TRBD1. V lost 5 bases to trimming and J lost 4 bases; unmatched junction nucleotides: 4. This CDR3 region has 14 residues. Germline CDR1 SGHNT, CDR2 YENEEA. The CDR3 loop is CASSAGTGGYEQYF. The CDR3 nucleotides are TGTGCCAGCAGCGCGGGGACAGGGGGGTACGAGCAGTACTTC.

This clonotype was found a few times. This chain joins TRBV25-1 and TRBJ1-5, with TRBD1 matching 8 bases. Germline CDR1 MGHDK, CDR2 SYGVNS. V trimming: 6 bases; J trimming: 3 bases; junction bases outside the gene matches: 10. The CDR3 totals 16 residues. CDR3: CASSPSRQGTNQPQHF. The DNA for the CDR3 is TGTGCCAGCAGCCCTTCCCGACAGGGGACCAATCAGCCCCAGCATTTT.

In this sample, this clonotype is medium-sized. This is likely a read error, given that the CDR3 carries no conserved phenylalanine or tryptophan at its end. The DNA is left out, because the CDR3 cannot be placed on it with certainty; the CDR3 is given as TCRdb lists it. The CDR3 spells CASSQVEGPGVL. The chain uses TRBV3-1 and TRBJ2-3; the table gives TRBD2 as D, unverified against the DNA. Per the germline V gene, CDR1 is LGHDT and CDR2 is YNNKEL (reference sequence). The CDR3 region is 12 residues in length, termini included.

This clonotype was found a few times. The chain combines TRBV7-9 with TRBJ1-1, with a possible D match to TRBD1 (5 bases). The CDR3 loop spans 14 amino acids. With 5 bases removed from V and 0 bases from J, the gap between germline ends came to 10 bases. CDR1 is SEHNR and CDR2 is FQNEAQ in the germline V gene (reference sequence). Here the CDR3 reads CASSNYRLNTEAFF. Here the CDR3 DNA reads TGTGCCAGCAGCAATTACAGGCTGAACACTGAAGCTTTCTTT.

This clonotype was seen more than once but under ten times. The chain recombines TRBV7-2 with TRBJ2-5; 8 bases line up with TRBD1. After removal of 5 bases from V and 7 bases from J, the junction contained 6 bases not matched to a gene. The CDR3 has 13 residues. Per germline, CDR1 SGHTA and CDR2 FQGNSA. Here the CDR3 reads CASSPGQGTTQYF. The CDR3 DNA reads TGTGCCAGCAGCCCAGGACAGGGAACGACCCAGTACTTC.

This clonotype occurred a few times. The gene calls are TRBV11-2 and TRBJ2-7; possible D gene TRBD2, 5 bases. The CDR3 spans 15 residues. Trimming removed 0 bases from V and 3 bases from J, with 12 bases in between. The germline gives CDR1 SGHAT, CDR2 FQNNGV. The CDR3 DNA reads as TGTGCCAGCAGCTTAGATGGAGAGGGCCTCTACGAGCAGTACTTC. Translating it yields CASSLDGEGLYEQYF.

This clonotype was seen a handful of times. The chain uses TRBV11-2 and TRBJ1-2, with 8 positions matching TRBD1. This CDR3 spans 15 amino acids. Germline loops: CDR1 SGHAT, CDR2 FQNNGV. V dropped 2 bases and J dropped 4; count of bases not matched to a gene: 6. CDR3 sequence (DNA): TGTGCCAGCAGCTTAATCAGGGGGCTAGGCTATGGCTACACCTTC. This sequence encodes CASSLIRGLGYGYTF.

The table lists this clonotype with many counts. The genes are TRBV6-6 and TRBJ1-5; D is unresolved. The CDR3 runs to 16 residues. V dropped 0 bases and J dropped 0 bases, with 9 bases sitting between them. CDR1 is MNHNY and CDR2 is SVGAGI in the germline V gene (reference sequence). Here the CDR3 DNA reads TGTGCCAGCAGTTACTCTACGGGGTATAGCAATCAGCCCCAGCATTTT. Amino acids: CASSYSTGYSNQPQHF.